This entry lists 25 T cell receptor beta chains sequenced from one sample in a study of cytomegalovirus exposure and HLA in healthy donors. PCR employed 60 Vbeta and 13 Jbeta primers. Sequenced by immunoSEQ multiplex PCR; TCRdb stores in-frame clones only, minus some. The table lists 150,000 to 200,000 clones, 75% to 80% of them singletons, with around 1% in the top ten. The sample comprised PBMCs. These receptors originate from a woman aged 50 to 65 in good health and CMV-seropositive.

DNA for the CDR3: TGCGCCAGCAGCTCACCACTAGCGGGGGGATACAATGAGCAGTTCTTC. As protein: CASSSPLAGGYNEQFF. This rearrangement joins TRBV5-1 to TRBJ2-1; 12 bases agree with TRBD2. CDR1 and CDR2 from the germline V gene are SGHRS and YFSETQ. After removal of 3 bases from V and 4 bases from J, the junction contained 5 bases not matched to a gene. This CDR3 comprises 16 residues. Variable domain in full (rest from reference TRBV5-1 and TRBJ2-1): KAGVTQTPRYLIKTRGQQVTLSCSPISGHRSVSWYQQTPGQGLQFLFEYFSETQRNKGNFPGRFSGRQFSNSRSEMNVSTLELGDSALYLCASSSPLAGGYNEQFFGPGTRLTVL.

The rearrangement links TRBV5-6 to TRBJ1-2; tentatively, D is TRBD1 (5 bases). Germline-derived CDR1 and CDR2 are SGHDT and YYEEEE. Trimming took 4 bases from V and 9 from J, leaving 10 bases between them. The CDR3 sequence is 11 residues long. The chain's CDR3 is CASSRDRSYTF. In nucleotides, the CDR3 is TGTGCCAGCAGCCGAGACAGAAGCTACACCTTC.

V usage is TRBV7-9 and J usage is TRBJ2-3; TRBD1 matches 7 bases. Trimming cost V 5 bases and J 2 bases; bases outside gene matches: 7. This CDR3 has 15 residues. Germline V lookup: CDR1 SEHNR, CDR2 FQNEAQ (reference sequence). CDR3 in amino acids: CASSPKTGSTDTQYF. As DNA, the CDR3 is TGTGCCAGCAGCCCCAAGACAGGGTCCACAGATACGCAGTATTTT.

The rearrangement links TRBV10-3 to TRBJ2-5; 12 bases map to TRBD2. The CDR3 spans 15 residues. Germline CDR1 reads ENHRY; CDR2 reads SYGVKD. V lost 7 bases to trimming and J lost 3 bases; unmatched junction nucleotides: 6. The CDR3 region is CAITPTSGGKETQYF. The CDR3 region has the DNA TGTGCCATCACCCCGACTAGCGGGGGTAAAGAGACCCAGTACTTC.

The rearrangement joins TRBV6-5 to TRBJ2-5; 9 bases are shared with TRBD2. The DNA end lines up better with TRBJ2-7; the J call may be wrong. Per germline, CDR1 MNHEY and CDR2 SVGAGI. CDR3 size: 15 residues. CDR3 sequence: CASSYSTSGSYEQYF. The CDR3 region has the DNA TGTGCCAGCAGTTACTCGACTAGCGGCTCCTACGAGCAGTACTTC.

V is TRBV2 and J is TRBJ1-6; 7 nucleotides agree with TRBD1. This CDR3 comprises 15 residues. V shed 4 bases, J shed 8 bases, and the junction held 8 bases outside the gene matches. The germline V gene has CDR1 SNHLY and CDR2 FYNNEI. The CDR3 sequence is CASSATGQEHSPLHF. The CDR3, as DNA: TGTGCCAGCAGTGCTACAGGACAGGAACATTCACCCCTCCACTTT.

The chain is built from TRBV21-1 and TRBJ2-3; the table names TRBD2, a call not compared with the DNA. TRBV21-1 counts as a pseudogene. The CDR3 contains 15 residues. The CDR3 here is CASSLEGQRTDTQYF. Here the CDR3 DNA reads TGTGCCAGCAGCCTTGAGGGCCAGCGCACAGATACGCAGTATTTT.

The J gene is TRBJ1-6, the V gene TRBV10-3, with D perhaps TRBD1 (6 bases). Germline loops: CDR1 ENHRY, CDR2 SYGVKD. The CDR3 loop spans 16 amino acids. The V end lost 4 bases, the J end lost 2 bases, and 12 bases lay between the germline ends. CDR3 DNA sequence: TGTGCCATCAGTGCCACAACAGGGCCCTATAATTCACCCCTCCACTTT. Translating gives CAISATTGPYNSPLHF.

The sample holds one count of this clone. The V call is TRBV28, the J call TRBJ1-4; 9 bases line up with TRBD1. Germline V gene lookup returns CDR1 MDHEN and CDR2 SYDVKM. V was clipped by 8 bases and J by 7 bases; unmatched bases: 8. The length of the CDR3 is 14 residues. CDR3 region: CASGTGGRGEKLFF. In DNA form, the CDR3 reads TGTGCCAGCGGAACAGGGGGCCGCGGTGAAAAACTGTTTTTT.

V usage is TRBV6-5 and J usage is TRBJ2-5; 11 bases map to TRBD2. The J segment lost 2 bases and the V segment lost 7 bases, leaving 6 bases of the junction unmatched. Germline assignment: CDR1 MNHEY and CDR2 SVGAGI. The CDR3 sequence is 15 residues long. CDR3 loop: CASNQLAGGQETQYF. The CDR3 DNA reads TGTGCCAGCAATCAGCTAGCGGGGGGTCAAGAGACCCAGTACTTC.

This clone was counted a few times. This chain connects TRBV5-1 to TRBJ1-3, with D unclear. The CDR3 consists of 17 residues. V was cut by 0 bases and J by 0 bases, with 13 bases left in between. Germline CDR1 reads SGHRS; CDR2 reads YFSETQ. The CDR3: CASSLGVGGSSGNTIYF. DNA for the CDR3: TGCGCCAGCAGCTTGGGCGTTGGAGGGAGCTCTGGAAACACCATATATTTT.

In its sample, this clone was seen a few times. This rearrangement joins TRBV9 to TRBJ2-5, with TRBD2 matching over 9 bases. This CDR3 region has 15 residues. CDR1 and CDR2 (germline): SGDLS, YYNGEE. Trimming at V came to 4 bases and at J to 5 bases, leaving 9 bases not matched to a gene. The CDR3 protein is CASSPAPSGGETQYF. CDR3 nucleotide sequence: TGTGCCAGCAGCCCAGCCCCCAGCGGGGGGGAGACCCAGTACTTC.

The J gene is TRBJ2-2, the V gene TRBV2, with 12 bases identical to TRBD1. Trimming at V came to 8 bases and at J to 7 bases, leaving 5 bases not matched to a gene. The CDR3 consists of 14 residues. Germline values: CDR1 SNHLY, CDR2 FYNNEI. The CDR3: CASWGQGAIGELFF. Here the CDR3 DNA reads TGTGCCAGCTGGGGACAGGGGGCGATCGGGGAGCTGTTTTTT.

The chain combines TRBV27 with TRBJ2-1, with D maybe TRBD1 (6 bases). The CDR3 consists of 17 residues. Germline CDR1 and CDR2: MNHEY and SMNVEV (reference sequence). With 0 bases removed from V and 3 bases from J, the gap between germline ends came to 15 bases. CDR3 loop: CASSLSLTLGGYNEQFF. The DNA of the CDR3 is TGTGCCAGCAGTTTATCCCTGACCCTAGGGGGCTACAATGAGCAGTTCTTC.

The CDR3 reads CASSVRLASEQYF. CDR3 bases: TGTGCCAGCAGCGTACGACTAGCGTCCGAGCAGTACTTC. V usage is TRBV9 and J usage is TRBJ2-7; TRBD2 matches 8 bases. Germline lookup yields CDR1 SGDLS and CDR2 YYNGEE. V trimming: 1 base; J trimming: 6 bases; junction bases outside the gene matches: 3. This CDR3 region has 13 residues.

This chain connects TRBV4-2 to TRBJ1-4; TRBD1 agrees at 9 bases. V was pared by 4 bases and J by 4 bases, with 7 bases of the junction left unmatched. The CDR3 has 16 amino acids. Looked up from germline, CDR1 is LGHNA and CDR2 is YNFKEQ. The CDR3 nucleotides read TGTGCCAGCAGCCCGACCTCGGACAGGGGTAATGAAAAACTGTTTTTT. Protein product: CASSPTSDRGNEKLFF.

The chain links TRBV5-1 to TRBJ2-1; 9 nucleotides agree with TRBD2. V shed 4 bases, J shed 0 bases, and the junction held 5 bases outside the gene matches. CDR1 is SGHRS, CDR2 YFSETQ, per germline. CDR3 length: 16 amino acids. The CDR3 spells CASSGSGGSSYNEQFF. The CDR3 DNA is TGCGCCAGCAGCGGAAGCGGGGGGAGCTCCTACAATGAGCAGTTCTTC.

This clone was picked up a small number of times. This chain uses TRBV7-9 with TRBJ1-2, with 8 bases lining up with TRBD1. The CDR3 spans 14 residues. Germline trimming cut 5 bases from V and 6 bases from J; bases unmatched to any gene: 8. Germline V gene data show CDR1 as SEHNR and CDR2 as FQNEAQ (reference sequence). Here the CDR3 DNA reads TGTGCCAGCAGCCTAGACAGGGGCTTGGATGGCTACACCTTC. This translates into CASSLDRGLDGYTF.

The chain has TRBV4-3 and TRBJ2-1; TRBD1 agrees at 10 bases. This CDR3 is built from 15 residues. Germline V gives CDR1 LGHNA, CDR2 YSLEER. V shed 0 bases and J 9 bases; nucleotides not matched to a gene: 5. In DNA form, the CDR3 reads TGCGCCAGCAGCCAAGATGGGACAGGGGTTTTTGAGCAGTTCTTC. Translation gives CASSQDGTGVFEQFF.

The CDR3 region is CASSQEGAGRPQHF. The CDR3 DNA reads TGTGCCAGCAGCCAGGAAGGGGCCGGGCGGCCCCAGCATTTT. This chain uses TRBV7-2 with TRBJ1-5, with TRBD1 as a possible D gene (5 bases). Germline CDR1 is SGHTA and CDR2 is FQGNSA. V was trimmed by 5 bases and J by 9 bases, leaving 17 bases between them. This CDR3 has 14 amino acids. Variable domain in full (rest from reference TRBV7-2 and TRBJ1-5): GAGVSQSPSNKVTEKGKDVELRCDPISGHTALYWYRQSLGQGLEFLIYFQGNSAPDKSGLPSDRFSAERTGGSVSTLTIQRTQQEDSAVYLCASSQEGAGRPQHFGDGTRLSIL.

V is TRBV18 and J is TRBJ1-6, with D perhaps TRBD1 (5 bases). Germline V gene lookup returns CDR1 KGHSH and CDR2 LQKENI. This CDR3 contains 15 residues. Trimming shortened V by 6 bases and J by 3 bases, and 12 bases separated the two germline ends. The CDR3 sequence is CASSLGENYNSPLHF. The CDR3 DNA is TGTGCCAGCTCGCTAGGGGAAAACTATAATTCACCCCTCCACTTT.

The rearrangement uses TRBV9 and TRBJ2-1; D gene uncertain. Trimming stripped 4 bases from V and 2 bases from J, with 13 bases between. This CDR3 contains 15 residues. Germline V CDR1 and CDR2: SGDLS, YYNGEE. CDR3 sequence: CASSPRESPYNEQFF. In nucleotides, the CDR3 is TGTGCCAGCAGCCCTAGAGAGAGTCCCTACAATGAGCAGTTCTTC.

The chain combines TRBV10-3 with TRBJ1-6; D call uncertain. CDR3 length equals 13 residues. Germline values: CDR1 ENHRY, CDR2 SYGVKD. Trimming took off 10 bases at V and 6 bases at J, with 13 bases between the two ends. CDR3 loop: CASTSDRNSPLHF. The CDR3 DNA reads as TGTGCCAGCACCAGCGACCGTAATTCACCCCTCCACTTT.

CDR3 nucleotides: TGTGCCAGTAGTATAGGGCGGACAGGATTCACAGATACGCAGTATTTT. Translating gives CASSIGRTGFTDTQYF. The rearrangement joins TRBV19 to TRBJ2-3, with 7 bases identical to TRBD1. The CDR3 has 16 residues. Unmatched junction bases numbered 6, after V lost 1 base and J lost 2 bases. CDR1 LNHDA and CDR2 SQIVND come from the germline V gene (reference sequence).

This clone was seen a few times. This rearrangement joins TRBV7-3 to TRBJ2-1; 8 nucleotides match TRBD2. Looked up from germline, CDR1 is SGHTA and CDR2 is FQGTGA. The J segment lost 0 bases and the V segment lost 5 bases, leaving 3 bases of the junction unmatched. There are 15 residues in the CDR3. CDR3: CASSAGTSSYNEQFF. The CDR3 bases are TGTGCCAGCAGCGCCGGGACTAGCTCCTACAATGAGCAGTTCTTC.